A selection of T cell receptor beta chains follows, all from one sample in a study of molecular identifiers for immune sequencing clone quantification. MiXCR was run by TCRdb on the PCR reads, yielding one entry per CDR3 protein. The sample consists of 460,000 or so distinct CDR3 sequences, 25% of them appearing once. The sequencing sample was made of naive CD8+ T cells from blood, with Jurkat cell RNA spiked in. The receptors shown here come from a human donor in good health. Some libraries in this study had Jurkat cell RNA spiked in. The CDR3 runs from the conserved cysteine through the conserved F or W. D genes are given only for firm matches. Size is stated for part of the rows, as once, few or many counts, or as a class when the clone is expanded.

len	j_gene	abundance	d_gene	v_gene	CDR3nt	CDR3aa
15	TRBJ2-3	few	.	TRBV13	TGTGCCAGCAGCCTCCTCGGACAAAGCACAGATACGCAGTATTTT	CASSLLGQSTDTQYF
13	TRBJ1-5	few	.	TRBV6-5	TGTGCCAGCAGCCACGGACCTTTTAAGCCCCAGCATTTT	CASSHGPFKPQHF
18	TRBJ2-3	.	.	TRBV27	TGTGCCAGCAGTTTATATGGCTCTGGGGGGTTTAGCACAGATACGCAGTATTTT	CASSLYGSGGFSTDTQYF
16	TRBJ2-5	.	TRBD2	TRBV7-2	TGTGCCAGCAGCTCCTTAGCGGGGGCCCCCCGGGAGACCAAGTACTTC	CASSSLAGAPRETKYF
23	TRBJ1-1	.	.	TRBV6-1	TGTGCCAGCAGTGACAGCCCAAGAGAGGACCTGAACAAGGTGTTCCCACCCGAGGTCCCGTCTTTCTTT	CASSDSPREDLNKVFPPEVPSFF
15	TRBJ2-7	many	.	TRBV27	TGTGCCAGCAGTCCCGATTTTCTAGGTTCCTACGAGCAGTACTTC	CASSPDFLGSYEQYF
15	TRBJ2-4	few	TRBD1	TRBV5-8	TGTGCCAGCAGCTTGGGACAGGGATGGGAAAACATTCAGTACTTC	CASSLGQGWENIQYF
15	TRBJ2-7	many	TRBD1	TRBV4-3	TGCGCCAGCAGCCAAGGGCGGGGACAGGGCCACGAGCAGTACTTC	CASSQGRGQGHEQYF
16	TRBJ1-5	.	TRBD1	TRBV7-8	TGTGCCAGCAGCTCCCTCGGGACAGAAAGAAATCAGCCCCCGCATTTT	CASSSLGTERNQPPHF
11	TRBJ1-2	many	.	TRBV20-1	TGCAGTGCTATGTATGAGAGGAGCTACACCTTC	CSAMYERSYTF
12	TRBJ2-7	many	.	TRBV7-7	TGTGCCAGCAGCCCCGGGCTGGGGGAGCAGTACTTC	CASSPGLGEQYF
16	TRBJ1-5	few	TRBD1	TRBV6-6	TGTGCCAGCAGTTCAGGGGGCCGACGGAGCGATCAGCCCCAGCATTTT	CASSSGGRRSDQPQHF
15	TRBJ2-7	.	.	TRBV4-2	TGTGCCAGCAGCCAAGATAGGGGGGGGATCTACGAGCAGTACTTC	CASSQDRGGIYEQYF
13	TRBJ1-2	.	.	TRBV13	TGTGCCAGCAGCCTGGACAACGAAGCTGGCTACACCTTC	CASSLDNEAGYTF
15	TRBJ2-7	.	TRBD2	TRBV28	TGTGCCAGCAGTTTCGGACTAGCGGGGGGTCGTGAGCAGCACTTC	CASSFGLAGGREQHF
14	TRBJ1-1	many	.	TRBV28	TGTGCCAGCAGTTTAAGGGGGGCAAACACTGAAGCTTTCTTT	CASSLRGANTEAFF
15	TRBJ2-4	many	.	TRBV12-3/TRBV12-4	TGTGCCAGCAGTCCACCGGGCCTGGGCAAAAACATTCAGTACTTC	CASSPPGLGKNIQYF
16	TRBJ2-6	few	.	TRBV30	TGTGCCTGGACGGACGGATTAGGTTCTGGGGCCAACGTCCTGACTTTC	CAWTDGLGSGANVLTF
16	TRBJ2-3	many	.	TRBV11-2	TGTGCCAGCAGATTAGGGATTGGAGGAGCATGGGATACGCAGTATTTT	CASRLGIGGAWDTQYF
16	TRBJ2-2	few	TRBD1	TRBV27	TGTGCCAGCAGTTTAATTGGGACAGGGAACACCGGGGAGCTGTTTTTT	CASSLIGTGNTGELFF
15	TRBJ1-5	few	TRBD1	TRBV5-8	TGTGCCAGCAGCCCTACGACAGGGTATTATCAGCCCCAGCATTTT	CASSPTTGYYQPQHF
13	TRBJ1-1	.	.	TRBV28	TGTGCCAGCAGGTGGAGAGGTAACACTGAAGCTTTCTTT	CASRWRGNTEAFF
17	TRBJ1-4	.	.	TRBV6-1	TGTGCCAACAGTGAAGCGGTTGTGACGGAGCGGGGTGAAAAACTATTTTTT	CANSEAVVTERGEKLFF
17	TRBJ2-3	few	.	TRBV4-1	TGCGCCAGCAGCCAAGAGAGGGGCTCGGGACACACAGATACGCAGTATTTT	CASSQERGSGHTDTQYF
15	TRBJ1-3	once	.	TRBV5-1	TGCGCCAGCAGCTTGGCTTCAGACTCTGGAAACACCATATATTTT	CASSLASDSGNTIYF
14	TRBJ2-6	many	.	TRBV10-3	TGTGCCATCAGTGCCAGCTCTGGGGCCAACGTCCTGACTTTC	CAISASSGANVLTF
13	TRBJ2-7	.	.	TRBV30	TGTGCCTTCGACTCGGGGAACTCCTACGAGCAGTACTTC	CAFDSGNSYEQYF
16	TRBJ1-6	many	.	TRBV28	TGTGCCAGCAGAATGGGCCTGAGCTCCTATAATTCACCCCTCCACTTT	CASRMGLSSYNSPLHF
13	TRBJ2-7	.	.	TRBV20-1	TGCAGTGCCCAAGTCGGGGACTTCTACGAGCAGTACTTC	CSAQVGDFYEQYF
17	TRBJ2-1	.	.	TRBV7-6	TGTGCCGGCAGCTTATTTCAGGGGGGACCTTCCTACAATGAGCAGTTCTTC	CAGSLFQGGPSYNEQFF
14	TRBJ2-7	few	TRBD2	TRBV7-2	TGTGCCAGCAGCTCTAGACTAGCGGACTACGAGCAGTACTTC	CASSSRLADYEQYF
15	TRBJ2-5	.	TRBD1	TRBV19	TGTGCCAGTAGTATTTACCGGACAGGGGAAGAGACCCAGTACTTC	CASSIYRTGEETQYF
13	TRBJ2-7	few	.	TRBV11-2	TGTGCCAGCAGCTTTTACGGATACTACGAGCAGTACTTC	CASSFYGYYEQYF
15	TRBJ2-2	many	.	TRBV7-9	TGTGCCAGCAGCTCGCGGGACATCGACACCGGGGAGCTGTTTTTT	CASSSRDIDTGELFF
13	TRBJ2-5	.	.	TRBV28	TGTGCCAACAGTCCCAGGATAGAAGAGACCCAGTACTTC	CANSPRIEETQYF
16	TRBJ1-5	few	.	TRBV27	TGTGCCAGCAGTTTAAGGTTGGGGGGAAGCAATCAGCCCCAGCATTTT	CASSLRLGGSNQPQHF
17	TRBJ1-2	few	TRBD1	TRBV7-9	TGTGCCAGCAGCTTAGAAGCAAGTGACAGGGCGCTTTATGGCTACACCTTC	CASSLEASDRALYGYTF
12	TRBJ1-1	many	.	TRBV5-6	TGTGCCAGCAGCTTGAGTAGGGTGAGAGCTTTCTTT	CASSLSRVRAFF
12	TRBJ2-1	many	.	TRBV7-8	TGTGCCAGCAGCTTTGGACGGGGTGAGCAGTTCTTC	CASSFGRGEQFF
15	TRBJ1-1	.	TRBD1	TRBV6-5	TGTGCCAGCAGTTACTCTCGGACAGGGTTCACTGAAGCTTTCTTT	CASSYSRTGFTEAFF
15	TRBJ2-1	.	TRBD2	TRBV29-1	TGCAGCGTCGAAGGGGCTAGCGGGAAGTGCAATGAGCAGTTCTTC	CSVEGASGKCNEQFF
16	TRBJ2-3	few	.	TRBV9	TGTGCCAGCAGCGGACGACCGGACGGTATCCTTGGTACGCAGTATTTT	CASSGRPDGILGTQYF
15	TRBJ2-7	few	.	TRBV4-3	TGCGCCAGCAGCCAAGATTTTGGGGGCAACGACGAGCAGTACTTC	CASSQDFGGNDEQYF
14	TRBJ2-7	.	.	TRBV20-1	TGCAGTGTCAGCGATGCGAGTAGCTCCTACGAGCAGTACTTC	CSVSDASSSYEQYF
16	TRBJ1-3	many	.	TRBV29-1	TGCAGCGTTAGTTTTTGGACGTACAGCTCTGGAAACACCATATATTTT	CSVSFWTYSSGNTIYF
12	TRBJ1-1	few	.	TRBV7-9	TGTGCCAGCAGGCGGGGGTCGTCTGAAGCTTTCTTT	CASRRGSSEAFF